The source of this T cell receptor beta chain is a study of T cells in Graves' hyperthyroidism and ophthalmopathy. Study at large: Before any treatment, at initial diagnosis, peripheral blood was collected. General study results and limits: It was a median about 6.5 months before onset that the model predicted ophthalmopathy.

Each diagnosis drew on symptoms, thyroxine, TRAb, thyroid ultrasound and orbital computed tomography findings. On this clonotype: Its matching antigen is unknown.

Amplification of TCR beta CDR3 regions used RNA as the template. In the first-round RT-PCR of the TCR CDR3, the HTBI primer set was used. A single record per CDR3 protein comes from TCRdb applying MiXCR to the multiplex PCR reads. Of approximately 220,000 distinct CDR3 sequences listed, about 18% were seen once; the top ten hold about 45%. Germline V lookup: CDR1 SGHTA, CDR2 FQGNSA. The CDR3 length is 14 residues. V shed 5 bases and J shed 4 bases, with 14 bases lying between them. The specimen was blood. This TCR was recovered from a man aged 35 to 55 with Graves' hyperthyroidism. The chain carries TRBV7-2 and TRBJ1-1, with TRBD1 as a possible D gene (6 bases). The CDR3 coding sequence is TGTGCCAGCAGCCCGGAGGGGGGGGGCACTGAAGCTTTCTTT. Translation gives CASSPEGGGTEAFF.